What follows are 23 T cell receptor beta chains derived from one specimen sequenced in a study of blood T cell repertoires in COVID-19. Some clones are missing from TCRdb's copy, which holds only in-frame ones; the method was immunoSEQ multiplex PCR. The sample includes 300,000 to 350,000 clones, 87% of them seen just once. The sequencing input was peripheral blood. These receptors were obtained from a man younger than 45 with COVID-19, enrolled during active disease.

The chain carries TRBV4-1 and TRBJ2-7, with 8 bases that match TRBD1. J lost 1 base, V lost 3 bases, and 2 bases had no gene match. CDR3 length: 14 residues. The germline gives CDR1 MGHRA, CDR2 YSYEKL. DNA for the CDR3: TGCGCCAGCAGCCATGACAGGGGATCCTACGAGCAGTACTTC. It encodes CASSHDRGSYEQYF.

V usage is TRBV7-2 and J usage is TRBJ2-5; D might be TRBD2 (5 bases). Germline V gives CDR1 SGHTA, CDR2 FQGNSA. V lost 3 bases and J lost 1, with 9 bases in between. The CDR3 consists of 14 residues. CDR3 nucleotides: TGTGCCAGCAGCTTGACCCGGGGCCAAGAGACCCAGTACTTC. Its protein is CASSLTRGQETQYF.

V gene TRBV7-2 combines with J gene TRBJ2-2, with D uncertain. CDR1 is SGHTA and CDR2 is FQGNSA in the germline V gene. The V and J ends lost 3 bases and 7 bases respectively, with 3 bases between them. This CDR3 region has 11 residues. The CDR3 DNA reads TGTGCCAGCAGCTTCGGCGGGGAGCTGTTTTTT. This sequence encodes CASSFGGELFF.

This clone was counted only a few times. A read error may produce the germline difference seen at one junction end. The chain is built from TRBV5-4 and TRBJ2-7; 7 bases match TRBD2. The germline gives CDR1 SGHNT, CDR2 YYREEE (reference sequence). There are 13 residues in the CDR3. In DNA form, the CDR3 reads TGTGCCAGCAGCTCTGCGGGGACTACCGTCGTTCGCTTC. This encodes CASSSAGTTVVRF.

This clone was detected only once. The rearrangement uses TRBV4-1 and TRBJ1-5; 8 bases are shared with TRBD1. Looked up from germline, CDR1 is MGHRA and CDR2 is YSYEKL. Losses at the gene ends were 2 bases for V and 6 bases for J; bases not matched to a gene: 9. The CDR3 extends over 16 amino acids. The CDR3 DNA follows: TGCGCCAGCAGCCAACTTGACAGGGGCGTCGCTCAGCCCCAGCATTTT. Translated, it gives CASSQLDRGVAQPQHF.

This chain links TRBV9 with TRBJ2-3, with 7 bases lining up with TRBD2. The CDR3 spans 15 residues. Germline CDR1 is SGDLS and CDR2 is YYNGEE. Germline trimming cut 3 bases from V and 3 bases from J; bases unmatched to any gene: 7. The CDR3 DNA reads as TGTGCCAGCAGCGCGGACTGGGGGGGGACAGATACGCAGTATTTT. This encodes CASSADWGGTDTQYF. The full variable domain, its missing parts supplied by reference TRBV9 and TRBJ2-3, is DSGVTQTPKHLITATGQRVTLRCSPRSGDLSVYWYQQSLDQGLQFLIQYYNGEERAKGNILERFSAQQFPDLHSELNLSSLELGDSALYFCASSADWGGTDTQYFGPGTRLTVL.

The chain has TRBV6-1 and TRBJ2-2, with TRBD2 identical over 8 bases. The CDR3 is 17 residues long. Germline V gene lookup returns CDR1 MNHNS and CDR2 SASEGT. The J segment lost 7 bases and the V segment lost 4 bases, leaving 14 bases of the junction unmatched. The CDR3 sequence: CASSVDHLGLVVGELFF. The CDR3 coding sequence is TGTGCCAGCAGTGTAGACCATTTGGGACTAGTGGTCGGGGAGCTGTTTTTT.

The chain joins TRBV4-3 to TRBJ2-7; D is possibly TRBD2 (6 bases). CDR3 size: 16 residues. V gave up 0 bases and J gave up 0 bases, with 12 bases separating them. Germline V gene lookup returns CDR1 LGHNA and CDR2 YSLEER. CDR3 nucleotide sequence: TGCGCCAGCAGCCAAGATTGGGCTAGCGCCTCCTACGAGCAGTACTTC. This codes for CASSQDWASASYEQYF.

V gene TRBV20-1 combines with J gene TRBJ1-1; D call uncertain. Trimming took off 3 bases at V and 3 bases at J, with 17 bases between the two ends. In germline, CDR1 is DFQATT, CDR2 SNEGSKA (reference sequence). The CDR3 spans 15 residues. The CDR3 reads CSASRGIWSDTEAFF. In nucleotides, the CDR3 is TGCAGTGCTAGTAGAGGGATCTGGTCGGACACTGAAGCTTTCTTT.

V gene TRBV3-1 (or the pseudogene TRBV3-2) combines with J gene TRBJ1-6; D possibly corresponds to TRBD1 (6 bases). Trimming cost V 1 base and J 4 bases, with 8 bases left between them. CDR3 length equals 15 residues. From germline, CDR1 is LGHDT and CDR2 YNNKEL (reference sequence). The CDR3 loop reads CASSQGQGYNSPLHF. CDR3 sequence (DNA): TGTGCCAGCAGCCAAGGGCAGGGGTATAATTCACCCCTCCACTTT.

The J gene is TRBJ2-3, the V gene TRBV6-5, with TRBD1 matching over 11 bases. The CDR3 loop spans 13 amino acids. The V and J ends lost 8 bases and 7 bases, in that order; junction bases with no gene match: 5. Germline loops: CDR1 MNHEY, CDR2 SVGAGI. The CDR3 DNA reads TGTGCCAGCCGGACAGGGGGCATTCATACGCAGTATTTT. This codes for CASRTGGIHTQYF.

V gene TRBV15 combines with J gene TRBJ1-6; no reliable D call. Germline V CDR1 and CDR2: LNHNV, YYDKDF (reference sequence). V was clipped by 0 bases and J by 7 bases, with 7 bases between them. The CDR3 is 14 residues long. CDR3: CATSREGFNSPLHF. CDR3 coding DNA: TGTGCCACCAGCAGAGAGGGCTTCAATTCACCCCTCCACTTT.

The V call is TRBV7-2, the J call TRBJ2-1, with D unresolved. Trimming stripped 4 bases from V and 0 bases from J, with 10 bases between. Germline lookup yields CDR1 SGHTA and CDR2 FQGNSA. This CDR3 is 15 amino acids long. The CDR3 sequence: CASSSAPSSYNEQFF. CDR3 DNA: TGTGCCAGCAGCTCGGCTCCTAGCTCCTACAATGAGCAGTTCTTC.

The chain joins TRBV6-1 to TRBJ1-2, with TRBD1 identical over 7 bases. V dropped 3 bases and J dropped 2; count of bases not matched to a gene: 12. CDR3 length: 17 amino acids. Looked up from germline, CDR1 is MNHNS and CDR2 is SASEGT. CDR3 residues: CASSDLNKGAANYGYTF. For the CDR3, the DNA is TGTGCCAGCAGTGACCTCAATAAGGGGGCAGCAAACTATGGCTACACCTTC.

The chain joins TRBV3-1 (or the pseudogene TRBV3-2) to TRBJ2-3; tentative D call: TRBD2 (6 bases). The CDR3 loop spans 18 amino acids. Germline CDR1 LGHDT, CDR2 YNNKEL (reference sequence). V was clipped by 0 bases and J by 4 bases, with 20 bases between them. CDR3: CASSQEVGGGEGADTQYF. The CDR3 region has the DNA TGTGCCAGCAGCCAAGAGGTGGGGGGTGGCGAAGGGGCAGATACGCAGTATTTT.

The chain recombines TRBV25-1 with TRBJ1-3, with 8 bases identical to TRBD1. Germline V CDR1 and CDR2: MGHDK, SYGVNS. V lost 6 bases, J lost 2 bases, and 3 bases stayed unmatched. The CDR3 is 14 amino acids. The CDR3 sequence: CASRDRAAGNTIYF. As DNA, the CDR3 is TGTGCCAGCAGGGACAGGGCGGCTGGAAACACCATATATTTT. Drawing the rest from reference TRBV25-1 and TRBJ1-3, the complete variable domain is EADIYQTPRYLVIGTGKKITLECSQTMGHDKMYWYQQDPGMELHLIHYSYGVNSTEKGDLSSESTVSRIRTEHFPLTLESARPSHTSQYLCASRDRAAGNTIYFGEGSWLTVV.

The V gene is TRBV9, the J gene TRBJ1-1; 9 nucleotides match TRBD1. The length of the CDR3 is 15 residues. Germline CDR1 SGDLS, CDR2 YYNGEE. The V segment lost 6 bases and the J segment 5 bases; nucleotides outside the gene matches: 11. CDR3 region: CASTGRDRAGTEAFF. The CDR3 bases are TGTGCCAGCACTGGGAGGGACAGGGCGGGAACTGAAGCTTTCTTT.

The chain couples TRBV2 to TRBJ1-2; perhaps TRBD1 as D (6 bases). This CDR3 has 15 residues. Germline CDR1 is SNHLY and CDR2 is FYNNEI. Trimming took off 8 bases at V and 7 bases at J, with 23 bases between the two ends. CDR3 DNA sequence: TGTGCCAGCTTCGCGGGCTACAGGGAAGCGGTTGGCTACACCTTC. Protein sequence: CASFAGYREAVGYTF. The variable domain in full, with the rest retrieved from reference TRBV2 and TRBJ1-2, is EPEVTQTPSHQVTQMGQEVILRCVPISNHLYFYWYRQILGQKVEFLVSFYNNEISEKSEIFDDQFSVERPDGSNFTLKIRSTKLEDSAMYFCASFAGYREAVGYTFGSGTRLTVV.

The rearrangement links TRBV7-9 to TRBJ2-7; 11 bases are shared with TRBD1. The CDR3 runs 15 residues. CDR1 and CDR2 (germline): SEHNR, FQNEAQ (reference sequence). J gave up 2 bases and V 4 bases, and 4 bases lay outside the gene matches. The CDR3 DNA is TGTGCCAGCAGCTCACCGGGACAGGGGGCCTACGAGCAGTACTTC. This translates into CASSSPGQGAYEQYF.

This chain links TRBV27 with TRBJ1-5; D is uncertain. Looked up from germline, CDR1 is MNHEY and CDR2 is SMNVEV (reference sequence). CDR3 length: 15 amino acids. V was clipped by 10 bases and J by 3 bases, with 19 bases between them. The CDR3 loop is CATRPRLNNNQPQHF. The CDR3, as DNA: TGTGCCACCCGTCCGCGGCTAAACAACAATCAGCCCCAGCATTTT.

The rearrangement joins TRBV29-1 to TRBJ1-1; no definite D call. The ends were cut back, 5 bases at V and 4 bases at J, with 5 bases in the middle. This CDR3 has 10 amino acids. Germline CDR1 and CDR2: SQVTM and ANQGSEA. CDR3 amino acids: CSVRVTEAFF. The CDR3 bases are TGCAGCGTTCGGGTCACTGAAGCTTTCTTT. The whole variable domain, remainder taken from reference TRBV29-1 and TRBJ1-1, is SAVISQKPSRDICQRGTSLTIQCQVDSQVTMMFWYRQQPGQSLTLIATANQGSEATYESGFVIDKFPISRPNLTFSTLTVSNMSPEDSSIYLCSVRVTEAFFGQGTRLTVV.

The V gene is TRBV15, the J gene TRBJ2-1, with TRBD2 matching over 10 bases. The CDR3 has 15 amino acids. The germline CDR1 and CDR2 sequences are LNHNV and YYDKDF (reference sequence). V trimming: 3 bases; J trimming: 9 bases; junction bases outside the gene matches: 8. CDR3 in amino acids: CATSRPSGSSGEQFF. The DNA for the CDR3 is TGTGCCACCAGCAGGCCTAGCGGGAGCTCAGGTGAGCAGTTCTTC.

The chain recombines TRBV21-1 with TRBJ2-7; the table's D call of TRBD2 was not tested on the DNA. TRBV21-1 is a pseudogene segment. CDR3 length equals 16 residues. CDR3 nucleotide sequence: TGTGCCAGCAGCAAAGCGCTGGGGAGACCCCCCTACGAGCAGTACTTC. Its protein product is CASSKALGRPPYEQYF.